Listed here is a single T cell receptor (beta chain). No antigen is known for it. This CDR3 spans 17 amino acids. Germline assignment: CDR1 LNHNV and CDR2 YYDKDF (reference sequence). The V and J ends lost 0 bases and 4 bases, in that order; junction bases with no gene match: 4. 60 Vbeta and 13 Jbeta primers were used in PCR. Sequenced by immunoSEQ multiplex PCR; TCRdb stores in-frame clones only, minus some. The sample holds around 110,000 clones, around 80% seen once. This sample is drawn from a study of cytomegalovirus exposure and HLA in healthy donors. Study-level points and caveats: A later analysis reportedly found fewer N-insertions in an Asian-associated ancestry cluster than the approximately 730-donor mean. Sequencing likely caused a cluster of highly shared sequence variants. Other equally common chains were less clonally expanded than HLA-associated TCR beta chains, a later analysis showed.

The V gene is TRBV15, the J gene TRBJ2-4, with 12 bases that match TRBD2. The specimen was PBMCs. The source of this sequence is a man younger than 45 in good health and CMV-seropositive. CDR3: CATSRDRTSGVKNIQYF. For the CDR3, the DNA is TGTGCCACCAGCAGAGATAGGACTAGCGGGGTTAAAAACATTCAGTACTTC. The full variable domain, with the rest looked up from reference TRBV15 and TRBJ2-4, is DAMVIQNPRYQVTQFGKPVTLSCSQTLNHNVMYWYQQKSSQAPKLLFHYYDKDFNNEADTPDNFQSRRPNTSFCFLDIRSPGLGDTAMYLCATSRDRTSGVKNIQYFGAGTRLSVL.